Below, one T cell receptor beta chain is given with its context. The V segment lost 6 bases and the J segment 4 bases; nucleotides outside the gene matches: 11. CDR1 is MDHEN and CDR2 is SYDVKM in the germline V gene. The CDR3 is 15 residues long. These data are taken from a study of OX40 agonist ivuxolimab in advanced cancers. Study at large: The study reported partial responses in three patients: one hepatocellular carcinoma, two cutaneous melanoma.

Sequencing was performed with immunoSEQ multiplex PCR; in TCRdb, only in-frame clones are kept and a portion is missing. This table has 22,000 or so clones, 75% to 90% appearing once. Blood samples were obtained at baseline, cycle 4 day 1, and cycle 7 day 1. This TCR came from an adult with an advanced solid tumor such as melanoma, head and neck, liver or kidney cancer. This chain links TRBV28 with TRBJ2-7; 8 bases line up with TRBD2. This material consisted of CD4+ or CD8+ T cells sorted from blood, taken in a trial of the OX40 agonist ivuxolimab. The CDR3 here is CASSLGSGGGYEQYF. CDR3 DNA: TGTGCCAGCAGCCTAGGGTCGGGAGGGGGGTACGAGCAGTACTTC.